This TCR beta chain was captured in a study of neoadjuvant anti-PD-1 for oral cavity cancer. Looking at the study overall: Non-progressing patients received a fourth nivolumab dose near day 43, then surgery on days 50-56.

Remarks on this clone: Its cognate antigen is unknown.

Sample time point: after neoadjuvant nivolumab, at surgical resection. Patients had HPV-negative, locally advanced oral cavity squamous cell carcinoma. Per germline, CDR1 SEHNR and CDR2 FQNEAQ (reference sequence). Trimming cost V 0 bases and J 4 bases, with 4 bases left between them. This CDR3 is built from 12 residues. Study-wide results and caveats: Higher pretreatment Treg/Th17 ratios tracked higher pretreatment blood clonality.

Data came from immunoSEQ multiplex PCR; TCRdb stores just in-frame clones and leaves some out. The profile shows around 14,000 clones, around three quarters of them singletons. The sequence was obtained from a person aged 35 to 85 with oral cavity squamous cell carcinoma. The starting material was PBMCs, obtained after nivolumab (anti-PD-1) treatment. The chain is built from TRBV7-9 and TRBJ2-7; no clear D gene. CDR3 loop: CASSLAQYEQYF. The CDR3 bases are TGTGCCAGCAGCTTAGCGCAGTACGAGCAGTACTTC.